This T cell receptor beta chain emerged from a study of blood T cell repertoires in COVID-19. Study-level background: COVID-19 samples, acute and convalescent, were from the United States, Italy and Spain. PBMCs, B-cell-depleted T cells, or T cells provided the cDNA or gDNA that made up the material.

Methods used by the authors: Estimation of nucleated cell counts relied on the amplification of reference gene primers. TCRdb's table, derived via immunoSEQ multiplex PCR, lists solely in-frame clones and lacks some. That table is the source of V, J and clone size, and D and trimming were worked out from the DNA. This table has approximately 73,000 clones, approximately 80% appearing once. Germline values: CDR1 LGHDT, CDR2 YNNKEL (reference sequence). V gave up 1 base and J gave up 4 bases, with 7 bases separating them. The CDR3 contains 13 residues. The V call is TRBV3-1 (or the pseudogene TRBV3-2), the J call TRBJ1-1; D not certain. Material for sequencing was peripheral blood. The origin of this receptor is a woman between 70 and 85 years old with acute or convalescent COVID-19. The CDR3 here is CASSQGTSTEAFF. The CDR3 DNA sequence: TGTGCCAGCAGCCAAGGTACAAGCACTGAAGCTTTCTTT.